These T cell receptor beta chains were read from a single sample in a study of CD8 T cells in Susac syndrome. MiXCR, applied by TCRdb to the immunoSEQ multiplex PCR reads, yields one record per CDR3 protein. The repertoire holds about 71,000 distinct CDR3 sequences, with 95% to 96% as singletons. Material for sequencing was CD4+ T cells from PBMCs. The receptors were gathered from a human donor with multiple sclerosis. CDR3s include the opening cysteine and the closing phenylalanine or tryptophan. D genes are given only for firm matches. The size of a clone is reported for some rows only, either as once, few or many, or as a class for expanded clones.

d_call | j_call | clone_size | v_call | cdr3_aa | cdr3_nt
- | TRBJ1-1 | - | TRBV13 | CASSPLISLNTEAFF | TGTGCCAGCAGCCCACTCATATCGTTAAACACTGAAGCTTTCTTT
- | TRBJ2-6 | - | TRBV19 | CASSIAVRESNVLTF | TGTGCCAGTAGTATTGCGGTCAGGGAGTCCAACGTCCTGACTTTC
TRBD2 | TRBJ2-5 | - | TRBV20-1 | CSASHGLAGAQETQYF | TGCAGTGCTAGTCATGGACTAGCGGGGGCACAAGAGACCCAGTACTTC
- | TRBJ2-1 | - | TRBV6-4 | CASSRGGTYNEQFF | TGTGCCAGCAGTCGGGGCGGGACTTACAATGAGCAGTTCTTC
- | TRBJ2-7 | - | TRBV7-9 | CASSSGRISYEQYF | TGTGCCAGCAGTTCCGGACGGATCAGCTACGAGCAGTACTTC
- | TRBJ1-6 | - | TRBV6-5 | CASSLNRANSPLHF | TGTGCCAGCAGTTTGAACAGGGCAAATTCACCCCTCCACTTT
- | TRBJ2-3 | once | TRBV5-1 | CASRAQSTDTQYF | TGCGCCAGCAGGGCCCAGAGCACAGATACGCAGTATTTT
- | TRBJ2-5 | - | TRBV2 | CASRPRRASQETQYF | TGTGCCAGCAGACCACGCCGTGCTAGCCAAGAGACCCAGTACTTC
TRBD1 | TRBJ2-5 | few | TRBV5-1 | CASSFDPGQTQETQYF | TGCGCCAGCAGCTTCGATCCGGGACAGACACAAGAGACCCAGTACTTC
TRBD1 | TRBJ2-7 | - | TRBV6-1 | CASSSTGHYEQYF | TGTGCCAGCAGTTCGACAGGGCACTACGAGCAGTACTTC
- | TRBJ1-1 | - | TRBV9 | CASSVRTDLNTEAFF | TGTGCCAGCAGCGTAAGGACAGACCTGAACACTGAAGCTTTCTTT
TRBD2 | TRBJ2-3 | - | TRBV6-4 | CASSDTSGDTDTQYF | TGTGCCAGCAGTGACACTAGCGGGGACACAGATACGCAGTATTTT
TRBD2 | TRBJ2-7 | once | TRBV28 | CASRPGGHEQYF | TGTGCCAGCAGACCGGGGGGACACGAGCAGTACTTC
- | TRBJ1-1 | - | TRBV19 | CASSPTLNTEAFF | TGTGCCAGTAGTCCGACGCTGAACACTGAAGCTTTCTTT
TRBD2 | TRBJ2-3 | - | TRBV24-1 | CATENSGGATDTQYF | TGTGCCACCGAAAATAGCGGGGGGGCAACGGATACGCAGTATTTT
- | TRBJ2-3 | - | TRBV6-1 | CASSEQGGGDTQYF | TGTGCCAGCAGTGAACAGGGAGGAGGAGATACGCAGTATTTT
- | TRBJ1-1 | - | TRBV12-3/TRBV12-4 | CASSFLGVLTEAFF | TGTGCCAGCAGTTTTTTGGGGGTACTTACTGAAGCTTTCTTT
- | TRBJ1-1 | - | TRBV29-1 | CSVEKRGLGATEAFF | TGCAGCGTGGAAAAAAGAGGGTTGGGGGCGACTGAAGCTTTCTTT
TRBD1 | TRBJ2-5 | - | TRBV24-1 | CATSDFSQGRQETQYF | TGTGCCACCAGTGATTTTTCACAGGGGAGACAAGAGACCCAGTACTTC
- | TRBJ2-3 | - | TRBV7-8 | CASSSEGGGMSSTSTDTQYF | TGTGCCAGCAGCTCAGAAGGAGGGGGGATGTCTTCGACTAGCACAGATACGCAGTATTTT
- | TRBJ1-1 | once | TRBV5-1 | CASSPGRSGNTEAFF | TGCGCCAGCAGCCCGGGACGGTCCGGGAACACTGAAGCTTTCTTT
- | TRBJ2-5 | - | TRBV7-2 | CASSLMPPRNGETQYF | TGTGCCAGCAGCTTAATGCCACCGCGGAACGGGGAGACCCAGTACTTC
TRBD1 | TRBJ2-2 | - | TRBV29-1 | CSVGQGASTGELFF | TGCAGCGTTGGTCAGGGGGCAAGCACCGGGGAGCTGTTTTTT
- | TRBJ1-2 | - | TRBV20-1 | CSATSGLGYGYTF | TGCAGTGCTACCTCCGGCCTAGGGTATGGCTACACCTTC
- | TRBJ2-7 | - | TRBV12-3/TRBV12-4 | CASSFGGGESGQYF | TGTGCCAGCAGTTTTGGAGGGGGCGAGAGCGGGCAGTACTTC
TRBD2 | TRBJ2-1 | - | TRBV7-2 | CASRPTSGGYNEQFF | TGTGCCAGCAGACCGACTAGCGGGGGCTACAATGAGCAGTTCTTC
- | TRBJ1-3 | - | TRBV7-8 | CASSSRRDLPGNTIYF | TGTGCCAGCAGCTCACGCAGGGACCTTCCTGGAAACACCATATATTTT
- | TRBJ2-1 | - | TRBV3-1 | CASSQVRNEQFF | TGTGCCAGCAGCCAAGTACGCAATGAGCAGTTCTTC
TRBD1 | TRBJ2-3 | once | TRBV4-2 | CASSRDRGGTDTQYF | TGTGCCAGCAGCCGGGACAGGGGGGGCACAGATACGCAGTATTTT
- | TRBJ2-3 | - | TRBV7-2 | CASSSLGGTDTQYF | TGTGCCAGCAGCTCTCTGGGAGGCACAGATACGCAGTATTTT
- | TRBJ2-3 | - | TRBV24-1 | CATSDVRGARTDTQYF | TGTGCCACCAGTGATGTACGGGGGGCCCGCACAGATACGCAGTATTTT
- | TRBJ2-7 | - | TRBV5-1 | CASSLEGRITSYEQYF | TGCGCCAGCAGCTTGGAGGGCCGAATCACCTCCTACGAGCAGTACTTC
TRBD1 | TRBJ2-6 | - | TRBV5-1 | CASSLEGAGANVLTF | TGCGCCAGCAGCTTGGAGGGGGCGGGGGCCAACGTCCTGACTTTC
- | TRBJ2-1 | once | TRBV29-1 | CSVERGGNEQFF | TGCAGCGTTGAGAGGGGGGGCAATGAGCAGTTCTTC
- | TRBJ1-6 | - | TRBV2 | CASSGRARNSPLHF | TGTGCCAGCAGTGGGAGGGCGCGAAATTCACCCCTCCACTTT
TRBD1 | TRBJ1-5 | once | TRBV20-1 | CSARGTGSAYSNQPQHF | TGCAGTGCTAGAGGGACAGGGTCAGCATATAGCAATCAGCCCCAGCATTTT
- | TRBJ2-1 | - | TRBV3-1 | CASSQPSSAAAYNEQFF | TGTGCCAGCAGCCAACCTAGCTCCGCGGCTGCCTACAATGAGCAGTTCTTC
TRBD2 | TRBJ2-5 | - | TRBV4-3 | CASSQDSVGGETQYF | TGCGCCAGCAGCCAAGATAGTGTGGGGGGGGAGACCCAGTACTTC
TRBD2 | TRBJ2-3 | - | TRBV20-1 | CSARIFLAGVTDTQYF | TGCAGTGCTAGAATTTTCCTAGCGGGGGTCACAGATACGCAGTATTTT
- | TRBJ2-5 | - | TRBV7-9 | CASSLDGGYETQYF | TGTGCCAGCAGCTTAGACGGGGGCTACGAGACCCAGTACTTC
- | TRBJ1-2 | - | TRBV9 | CASSTSPSSQGLYYGYTF | TGTGCCAGCAGCACTAGCCCTAGTAGCCAGGGGCTCTACTATGGCTACACCTTC
- | TRBJ1-5 | - | TRBV12-3/TRBV12-4 | CASIMGAGQPQHF | TGTGCCAGCATTATGGGGGCGGGGCAGCCCCAGCATTTT
- | TRBJ2-1 | - | TRBV6-5 | CASSFLNEQFF | TGTGCCAGCAGTTTTTTAAATGAGCAGTTCTTC
- | TRBJ1-5 | - | TRBV6-2/TRBV6-3 | CASRNPGRVQQHF | TGTGCCAGCAGAAACCCGGGACGGGTCCAGCAGCATTTT
TRBD2 | TRBJ2-1 | once | TRBV6-2/TRBV6-3 | CASTRPGLAYNEQFF | TGTGCCAGCACCCGGCCGGGACTAGCCTACAATGAGCAGTTCTTC
- | TRBJ2-7 | - | TRBV7-9 | CASSLGTGEQYF | TGTGCCAGCAGCTTAGGGACGGGAGAGCAGTACTTC
- | TRBJ2-5 | - | TRBV18 | CASSPGSQETQYF | TGTGCCAGCTCACCGGGCTCCCAAGAGACCCAGTACTTC
- | TRBJ1-3 | - | TRBV3-1 | CASSLSLGNTIYF | TGTGCCAGCAGCCTGTCACTTGGAAACACCATATATTTT
- | TRBJ2-7 | few | TRBV15 | CATSRTGTSYEQYF | TGTGCCACCAGCAGGACAGGAACCAGCTACGAGCAGTACTTC
TRBD2 | TRBJ2-1 | - | TRBV6-2/TRBV6-3 | CASKWRGGLPEQFF | TGTGCCAGCAAGTGGCGGGGGGGCCTTCCTGAGCAGTTCTTC